This TCR beta chain was identified during a study of blood T cell repertoires in COVID-19. Study-wide context: In each case, the material was cDNA or gDNA derived from T cells, B-cell-depleted T cells, or PBMCs.

Clones were read by immunoSEQ multiplex PCR, and TCRdb kept only the in-frame ones, dropping some. This sample yields about 140,000 clones, of which approximately 88% are seen a single time; approximately 2% belongs to the top ten. Germline lookup yields CDR1 SNHLY and CDR2 FYNNEI. V shed 2 bases and J shed 4 bases, with 6 bases lying between them. This CDR3 spans 12 amino acids. The chain links TRBV2 to TRBJ2-7; D uncertain. The sample consisted of peripheral blood. The sequence was collected from a man aged 70 or older with acute or convalescent COVID-19. DNA of the CDR3: TGTGCCAGCAGTGAAAGCTTTTACGAGCAGTACTTC. This codes for CASSESFYEQYF.